This T cell receptor beta chain was retrieved from a study of shared clonotypes between healthy human individuals. General observations from the study: Tissue TCR repertoires likely differ from these blood-only repertoires.

Among the unsorted PBMC samples, replicate PCRs used roughly 300 ng DNA, 31,000 or so T cell genomes. Sequencing was performed with immunoSEQ multiplex PCR; in TCRdb, only in-frame clones are kept and a portion is missing. The sample shows some 530,000 clones, 70% to 80% of them seen only once. This CDR3 comprises 17 residues. CDR1 is SEHNR and CDR2 is FQNEAQ in the germline V gene (reference sequence). Trimming left V 6 bases short and J 6 bases short, with 26 bases between. As concerns this clone: What it binds is unknown.

The chain joins TRBV7-9 to TRBJ1-2; D might be TRBD1 (5 bases). Sample: PBMCs. This sequence originates from a woman between 40 and 55 years old in good health. Some clones in this sample may be carry-over from other donors' samples. The CDR3, as DNA: TGTGCCAGCAGTTTTAGACAGCTTAGTCTTCTACATGATGGCTACACCTTC. Amino acid sequence: CASSFRQLSLLHDGYTF.